This entry lists 20 T cell receptor beta chains sequenced from one sample in a study of blood T cells in healthy people across ages. Primers used in a second PCR of about 6 to 12 cycles were a sample-barcoded 5' primer and a J-beta primer mix. TCRdb redid the calling of the 5' RACE reads with MiXCR, one entry per CDR3 protein. The sample lists 780,000 or so distinct CDR3 sequences; approximately 60% were seen once. Sequencing used blood. These receptors were collected from a man aged 40-49 years in good health.

The chain joins TRBV6-5 to TRBJ2-5; TRBD1 might be the D (5 bases). V was clipped by 9 bases and J by 2 bases, with 16 bases between them. The CDR3 length is 14 residues. Looked up from germline, CDR1 is MNHEY and CDR2 is SVGAGI. CDR3 amino acids: CASKGRARQETQYF. The CDR3 DNA reads as TGTGCCAGTAAGGGGCGAGCGAGGCAAGAGACCCAGTACTTC.

The V gene is TRBV29-1, the J gene TRBJ2-2, with 8 bases that match TRBD1. The CDR3 is made up of 18 amino acids. V shed 5 bases, J shed 0 bases, and the junction held 14 bases outside the gene matches. In germline, CDR1 is SQVTM, CDR2 ANQGSEA. In DNA, the CDR3 is TGCAGCGTTTCGACAGGGGCGATCGGGTGGGCGAACACCGGGGAGCTGTTTTTT. Its translation is CSVSTGAIGWANTGELFF.

The rearrangement uses TRBV28 and TRBJ1-2; D gene uncertain. The CDR3 has 13 residues. V was shortened by 6 bases and J by 7 bases, with 15 bases between the two germline ends. Germline V CDR1 and CDR2: MDHEN, SYDVKM. The CDR3 region is CASSVRTVSGYTF. CDR3 bases: TGTGCCAGCAGCGTCCGGACCGTCAGTGGCTACACCTTC.

With regard to this clonotype: Relative to the germline gene, one junction end is altered; a read error may explain this. The rearrangement links TRBV12-3 or TRBV12-4 to TRBJ2-1; perhaps TRBD2 as D (5 bases). The CDR3 is 14 residues long. The CDR3 DNA reads TGTGCCAGTAGTTTTGGCTTGGGAGACAATGAGCAGTTCTTC. Translation gives CASSFGLGDNEQFF.

This chain connects TRBV10-3 to TRBJ1-1; 10 bases align to TRBD1. CDR3 length: 14 residues. In germline, CDR1 is ENHRY, CDR2 SYGVKD. V lost 6 bases, J lost 7 bases, and 8 bases stayed unmatched. CDR3 region: CAIRETGGAVEAFF. The DNA of the CDR3 is TGTGCCATCAGGGAGACAGGGGGCGCGGTTGAAGCTTTCTTT.

This rearrangement joins TRBV28 to TRBJ2-7, with 10 bases matching TRBD2. With the DNA end fitting TRBJ2-5 better, the J assignment may be wrong. Germline CDR1 is MDHEN and CDR2 is SYDVKM. This CDR3 spans 15 amino acids. The CDR3 DNA follows: TGTGCCAGCAGTTTAGGCGGACTAGCGGTAGAGACCCAGTACTTC. Protein sequence: CASSLGGLAVETQYF.

Concerning this clonotype itself: Germline is not matched at one junction end, which may reflect a read error. In DNA form, the CDR3 reads TGCGCCAGCAGCCCCTCCTTGGCGGATGGCTGCACCTTC. Its protein product is CASSPSLADGCTF. This rearrangement joins TRBV5-1 to TRBJ1-2; no firm D call. The germline V gene has CDR1 SGHRS and CDR2 YFSETQ. The CDR3 length is 13 residues.

This rearrangement joins TRBV4-1 to TRBJ2-3; 9 bases match TRBD1. Germline V lookup: CDR1 MGHRA, CDR2 YSYEKL. V was clipped by 4 bases and J by 4 bases; unmatched bases: 9. The length of the CDR3 is 16 residues. In nucleotides, the CDR3 is TGCGCCAGCAGCCCGTTCGGACAGGGGTCCGCAGATACGCAGTATTTT. Its translation is CASSPFGQGSADTQYF.

The rearrangement uses TRBV4-2 and TRBJ1-5, with 9 bases matching TRBD1. This CDR3 is built from 15 residues. Germline V lookup: CDR1 LGHNA, CDR2 YNFKEQ. V gave up 4 bases and J gave up 7 bases; unmatched junction bases: 8. Written as DNA, the CDR3 is TGTGCCAGCAGCCGCGAACAGGGGGCTCAGCAGCCCCAGCATTTT. This codes for CASSREQGAQQPQHF.

This clonotype was seen more than once but under ten times. The chain is built from TRBV29-1 and TRBJ2-1; weak D call: TRBD1 (6 bases). The germline V and J ends were trimmed by 4 bases and 6 bases, with 7 bases remaining between them. Germline CDR1 reads SQVTM; CDR2 reads ANQGSEA. This CDR3 has 11 residues. CDR3 sequence: CSVAGVNEQFF. CDR3 nucleotides: TGCAGCGTTGCAGGGGTCAATGAGCAGTTCTTC.

This clonotype was observed a handful of times. This chain joins TRBV6-4 and TRBJ2-7; 12 bases match TRBD1. The CDR3 has 15 amino acids. Germline CDR1 MRHNA, CDR2 SNTAGT. Trimming cost V 2 bases and J 7 bases; bases outside gene matches: 6. The CDR3 DNA reads TGTGCCAGCAGTGACGGGACAGGGGGCTACAATGAGCAGTACTTC. This gives the protein CASSDGTGGYNEQYF.

The V gene is TRBV10-3, the J gene TRBJ2-3; 11 bases are a match to TRBD2. The CDR3 contains 17 residues. CDR1 and CDR2 (germline): ENHRY, SYGVKD. After removal of 9 bases from V and 7 bases from J, the junction contained 18 bases not matched to a gene. CDR3 nucleotides: TGTGCCATTGAGTCAGGTACTAGCGGGGGCCAACTATATACGCAGTATTTT. Translated, it gives CAIESGTSGGQLYTQYF.

V and J are TRBV9 and TRBJ1-2; the D is unclear. Per germline, CDR1 SGDLS and CDR2 YYNGEE. This CDR3 is built from 8 residues. Trimming took 3 bases from V and 12 from J, leaving 3 bases between them. This CDR3 reads CASSADTF. The CDR3 nucleotides read TGTGCCAGCAGCGCGGACACCTTC.

This clonotype was counted a single time. This chain connects TRBV27 to TRBJ1-1; D might be TRBD1 (5 bases). The germline CDR1 and CDR2 sequences are MNHEY and SMNVEV (reference sequence). This CDR3 region has 15 residues. Trimming took off 1 base at V and 0 bases at J, with 9 bases between the two ends. For the CDR3, the DNA is TGTGCCAGCAGTTTATTAGCAGGGATGAACACTGAAGCTTTCTTT. Its protein product is CASSLLAGMNTEAFF.

V is TRBV5-6 and J is TRBJ2-7; D tentatively reads TRBD1 or TRBD2 (5 bases each). CDR1 and CDR2 (germline): SGHDT, YYEEEE. This CDR3 contains 21 residues. V was clipped by 3 bases and J by 3 bases, with 34 bases between them. The CDR3 coding sequence is TGTGCCAGCAGCTCCACACCTGGGGGACCATTTAGGGCCGGTGGGCTCTACGAGCAGTACTTC. Its translation: CASSSTPGGPFRAGGLYEQYF.

V and J are TRBV12-3 or TRBV12-4 and TRBJ2-5, with TRBD2 as a possible D gene (6 bases). The CDR3 sequence is 12 residues long. Trimming stripped 6 bases from V and 11 bases from J, with 16 bases between. CDR3 in DNA: TGTGCCAGCAGCGCTTTATCGGGGGAGCAGTACTTC. Protein: CASSALSGEQYF.

The genes are TRBV6-2 or TRBV6-3 and TRBJ2-1, with 7 bases aligning to TRBD1. CDR3 length: 15 amino acids. Trimming at V came to 0 bases and at J to 5 bases, leaving 4 bases not matched to a gene. CDR1 is MNHEY, CDR2 SVGEGT, per germline. The CDR3 protein is CASSYSRQGNNEQFF. Here the CDR3 DNA reads TGTGCCAGCAGTTACTCGAGACAGGGCAACAATGAGCAGTTCTTC.

This clonotype has ten or more counts. This chain joins TRBV29-1 and TRBJ2-7; D tentatively reads TRBD1 or TRBD2 (5 bases each). V was shortened by 4 bases and J by 3 bases, with 13 bases between the two germline ends. The CDR3 consists of 13 residues. Germline V gene sequence: CDR1 SQVTM, CDR2 ANQGSEA. This CDR3 reads CSVVKGTFYEQYF. CDR3 bases: TGCAGCGTTGTTAAAGGGACCTTCTACGAGCAGTACTTC.

This clonotype was picked up a small number of times. V is TRBV6-6 and J is TRBJ2-6; D uncertain. The CDR3 totals 15 residues. From germline, CDR1 is MNHNY and CDR2 SVGAGI (reference sequence). CDR3 coding DNA: TGTGCGGCCCTTGCAGTAAGCTCTGGGGCCAACGTCCTGACTTTC. This translates into CAALAVSSGANVLTF.

The CDR3 reads CATSPDRANNQPQHF. In DNA form, the CDR3 reads TGTGCCACCAGCCCCGACAGGGCGAACAATCAGCCCCAGCATTTT. The chain uses TRBV15 and TRBJ1-5; 7 bases fit TRBD1. J was trimmed by 3 bases and V by 5 bases; bases with no gene match: 7. CDR3 length equals 15 residues. The V gene's germline CDR1 is LNHNV and CDR2 YYDKDF (reference sequence). Full variable domain (outside the CDR3, taken from reference TRBV15 and TRBJ1-5): DAMVIQNPRYQVTQFGKPVTLSCSQTLNHNVMYWYQQKSSQAPKLLFHYYDKDFNNEADTPDNFQSRRPNTSFCFLDIRSPGLGDTAMYLCATSPDRANNQPQHFGDGTRLSIL.